The following is a T cell receptor (beta chain) sequence with its context. A single count supports this clone. The clone's antigen remains unknown. An end of the junction differs from the germline gene, which may be a read error. The data belong to a study of T cell responses to AZD1222 COVID-19 vaccine (dated by TCRdb to about 2021). For the study in its entirety: A total of just over 230 trial participants underwent TCR sequencing, of whom 207 received two doses of AZD1222 and about 26 received two doses of the MenACWY control vaccine. Trial participants were enrolled by age into subgroups of 18-55, 56-69 and 70-plus years, and 148, 28 and 57 TCR-sequenced participants, respectively, were included in these subgroups.

Here is what the overall study found, with its caveats: Because no samples from the day 14 peak response were available, repertoires could be characterized only after the peak T cell response. The 56-69-year group was small, and its depth increase did not reach significance, likely because of low power. Conclusions about previously exposed vaccinees were limited because only a handful of AZD1222 recipients were SARS-CoV-2 seropositive at baseline. Epitopes outside the regions mutated in the B.1.351 and B.1.1.7 variants were reportedly recognized by nearly half of the unique spike-specific TCRs. The vaccine-associated CD4 TCRs covered the entire spike protein, and the dominant responses fell in regions 160-218 and 743-854. Participants were mostly white British, with more females than males. The authors suggested clonal diversity may have been underestimated. Spike-specific TCR breadth and depth rose significantly after two AZD1222 doses compared with day 0 and with MenACWY recipients.

The time point label corresponds to: about 28 days (+/-7) after the second vaccine dose. According to the study, the label for this sample's treatment or condition signals: meningococcal conjugate vaccine given as trial control. The vaccinee samples were drawn from two UK trials, COV001 and COV002, one of which was a single-blind randomized controlled phase 2/3 trial testing AZD1222 (ChAdOx1 nCoV-19) in healthy adults. For TCRbeta chain sequencing, PBMC samples from trial participants were taken at day 0 and at day 28 after the second dose. The CDR3 regions of human TCRbeta chains were analyzed by immunosequencing. Per the original workflow: TCRs in the repertoires were compared against a reference library of SARS-CoV-2-specific TCRs that had been generated with the MIRA antigen-specificity platform. Breadth was defined as the fraction of unique TCRs that were SARS-CoV-2-associated. Depth was defined as the fraction of total T cells that were SARS-CoV-2-associated. Using the MIRA data, each spike-specific TCR was assigned both to the spike region to which the TCR was reactive and to a CD4 or CD8 class. Log10-transformed breadth and depth values were compared by one-way ANOVA with Sidak's multiple comparisons tests. TCRdb's version of the immuneACCESS table is confined to in-frame rearrangements and falls short of the full clone set. An unresolved V gene accounts for under half of the shortfall where checked; the remainder is of unknown origin. Clonal size and the V and J genes are those of that table, whereas D and trimming came from the DNA. The sample table contains 150,000 to 200,000 clones; only one count was recorded for 80% to 95% of them. 0.8% to 1.3% of the sample comes from the top ten.

The CDR3 spans 15 residues, from the cysteine through the phenylalanine. The CDR3 DNA has 45 bases and is translated from base 1. The germline V gene yields MNHEY for CDR1 and SVGEGT for CDR2. The source material was peripheral blood, sampled 28 days after the second dose of the MenACWY control vaccine. This receptor was identified in an adult who received the MenACWY meningococcal vaccine as a control. Recombination linked TRBV6-2 or TRBV6-3 to TRBJ1-1, and perhaps TRBD1 as D gene, on 5 matching bases. The CDR3 reads as follows: CASSHSLAGRTEAFF. DNA sequence: TGTGCCAGCAGTCACTCCTTGGCAGGGAGGACTGAAGCTTTCTTT.